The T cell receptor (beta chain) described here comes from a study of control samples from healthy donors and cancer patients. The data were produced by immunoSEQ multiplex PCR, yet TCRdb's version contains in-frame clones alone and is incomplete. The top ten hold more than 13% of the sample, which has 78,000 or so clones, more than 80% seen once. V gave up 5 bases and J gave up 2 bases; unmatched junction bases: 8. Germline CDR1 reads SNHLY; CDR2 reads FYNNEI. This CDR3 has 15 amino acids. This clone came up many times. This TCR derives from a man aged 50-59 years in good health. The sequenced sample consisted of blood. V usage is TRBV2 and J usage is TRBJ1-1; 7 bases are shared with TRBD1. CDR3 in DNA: TGTGCCAGCAGTCCGAGGGGACAGCTTAACACTGAAGCTTTCTTT. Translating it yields CASSPRGQLNTEAFF.